Below, one T cell receptor beta chain is given with its context. Its antigen is currently unknown. Profiling relied on immunoSEQ multiplex PCR, and the TCRdb table lists in-frame clones only, not all of them. The table records 76,000 or so clones, over 75% of them present only once. With 4 bases removed from V and 4 bases from J, the gap between germline ends came to 14 bases. This CDR3 is 15 amino acids long. Germline V gene data show CDR1 as SGHRS and CDR2 as YFSETQ. This sample stems from a study of OX40 agonist ivuxolimab in advanced cancers. Overall study: The study enrolled dose-escalation patients with hepatocellular carcinoma, melanoma, renal cell or head and neck cancer. Findings and caveats of the study: Certain nonresponding patients likewise had low normalized T-cell clonal expansion. CD4+ T cells averaged fewer expanded clones than CD8+ T cells. Compared with others, partial responders at 0.1-3.0 mg/kg displayed clonal expansion among the lowest.

The sequenced sample was CD4+ or CD8+ T cells sorted from blood, obtained in a trial of the OX40 agonist ivuxolimab. The clonotype was recovered from an adult with an advanced solid tumor such as melanoma, head and neck, liver or kidney cancer. The V and J genes are TRBV5-1 and TRBJ2-2; D is perhaps TRBD2 (6 bases). CDR3 bases: TGCGCCAGCAGCACCCAACTAGCTTCCACCGGGGAGCTGTTTTTT. This codes for CASSTQLASTGELFF.